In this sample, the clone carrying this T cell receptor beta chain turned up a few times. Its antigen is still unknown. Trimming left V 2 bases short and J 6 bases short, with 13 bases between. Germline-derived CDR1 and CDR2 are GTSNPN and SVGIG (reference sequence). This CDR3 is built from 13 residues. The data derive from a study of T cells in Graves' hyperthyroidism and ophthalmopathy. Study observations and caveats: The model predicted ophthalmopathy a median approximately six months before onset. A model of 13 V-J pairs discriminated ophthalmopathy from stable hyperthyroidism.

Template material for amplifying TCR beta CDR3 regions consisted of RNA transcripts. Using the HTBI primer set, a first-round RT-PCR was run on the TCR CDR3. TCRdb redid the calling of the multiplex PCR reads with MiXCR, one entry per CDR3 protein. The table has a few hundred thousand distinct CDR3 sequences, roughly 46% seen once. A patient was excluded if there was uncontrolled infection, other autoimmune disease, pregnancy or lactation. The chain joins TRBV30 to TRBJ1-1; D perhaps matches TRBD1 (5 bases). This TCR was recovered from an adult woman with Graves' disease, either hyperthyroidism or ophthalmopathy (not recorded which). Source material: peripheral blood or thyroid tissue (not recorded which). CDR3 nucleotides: TGTGCCTGGAGTAGGGGAGGGGCCGCTGAAGCTTTCTTT. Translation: CAWSRGGAAEAFF. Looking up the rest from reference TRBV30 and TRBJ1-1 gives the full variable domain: SQTIHQWPATLVQPVGSPLSLECTVEGTSNPNLYWYRQAAGRGLQLLFYSVGIGQISSEVPQNLSASRPQDRQFILSSKKLLLSDSGFYLCAWSRGGAAEAFFGQGTRLTVV.